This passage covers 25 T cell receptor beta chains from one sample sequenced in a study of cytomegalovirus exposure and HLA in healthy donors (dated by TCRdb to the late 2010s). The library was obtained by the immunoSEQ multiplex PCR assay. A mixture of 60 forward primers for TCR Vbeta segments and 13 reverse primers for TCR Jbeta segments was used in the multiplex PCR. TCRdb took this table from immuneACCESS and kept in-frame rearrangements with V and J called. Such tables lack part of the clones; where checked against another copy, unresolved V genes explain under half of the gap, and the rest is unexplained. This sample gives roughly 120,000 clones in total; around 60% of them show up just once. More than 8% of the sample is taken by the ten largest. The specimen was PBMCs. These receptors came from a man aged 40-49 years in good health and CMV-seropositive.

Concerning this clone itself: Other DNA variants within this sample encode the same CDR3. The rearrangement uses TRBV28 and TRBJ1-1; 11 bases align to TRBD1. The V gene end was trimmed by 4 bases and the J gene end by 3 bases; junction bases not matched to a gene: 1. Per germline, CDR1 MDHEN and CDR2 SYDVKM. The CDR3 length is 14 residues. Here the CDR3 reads CASSSGQGDTEAFF. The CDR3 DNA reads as TGTGCCAGCAGTTCGGGACAGGGGGACACTGAAGCTTTCTTT. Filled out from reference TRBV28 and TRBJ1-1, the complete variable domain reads DVKVTQSSRYLVKRTGEKVFLECVQDMDHENMFWYRQDPGLGLRLIYFSYDVKMKEKGDIPEGYSVSREKKERFSLILESASTNQTSMYLCASSSGQGDTEAFFGQGTRLTVV.

CDR3 region: CASSVAGLAGYNEQFF. The CDR3 DNA follows: TGTGCCAGCAGCGTAGCGGGACTAGCGGGTTACAATGAGCAGTTCTTC. The chain combines TRBV9 with TRBJ2-1; TRBD2 agrees at 12 bases. The ends lost 0 bases at V and 4 bases at J; junction bases unmatched: 2. This CDR3 region has 16 residues. Germline lookup yields CDR1 SGDLS and CDR2 YYNGEE.

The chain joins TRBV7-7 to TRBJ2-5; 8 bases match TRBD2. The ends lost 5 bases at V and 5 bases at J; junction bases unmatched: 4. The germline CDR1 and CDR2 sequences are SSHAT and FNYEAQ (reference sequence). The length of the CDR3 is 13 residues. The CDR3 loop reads CASSRTSTETQYF. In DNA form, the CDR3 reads TGTGCCAGCAGCCGGACTAGCACCGAGACCCAGTACTTC.

The CDR3 loop is CASTPGAHTQYF. CDR3 DNA: TGTGCCAGCACCCCGGGAGCCCATACGCAGTATTTT. The chain has TRBV2 and TRBJ2-3; D is possibly TRBD2 (6 bases). CDR3 size: 12 residues. CDR1 is SNHLY and CDR2 is FYNNEI in the germline V gene. Deletions cut 7 bases from V and 7 bases from J, with 12 bases between.

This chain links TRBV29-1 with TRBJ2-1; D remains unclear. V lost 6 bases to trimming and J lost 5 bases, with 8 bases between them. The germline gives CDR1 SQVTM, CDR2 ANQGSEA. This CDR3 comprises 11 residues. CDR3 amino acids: CSVTNNNEQFF. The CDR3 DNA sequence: TGCAGCGTCACCAACAACAATGAGCAGTTCTTC.

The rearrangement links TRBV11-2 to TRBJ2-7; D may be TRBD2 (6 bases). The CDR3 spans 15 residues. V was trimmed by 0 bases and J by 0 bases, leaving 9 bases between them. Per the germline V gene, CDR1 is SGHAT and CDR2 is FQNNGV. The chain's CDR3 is CASSLERGLSYEQYF. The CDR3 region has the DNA TGTGCCAGCAGCTTAGAGAGGGGACTCTCCTACGAGCAGTACTTC.

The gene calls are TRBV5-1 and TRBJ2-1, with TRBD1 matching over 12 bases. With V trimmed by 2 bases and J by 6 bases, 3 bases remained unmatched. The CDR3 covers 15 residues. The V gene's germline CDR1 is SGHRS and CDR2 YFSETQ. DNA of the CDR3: TGCGCCAGCAGCTTCGGGACAGGGGGCTTCAATGAGCAGTTCTTC. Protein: CASSFGTGGFNEQFF. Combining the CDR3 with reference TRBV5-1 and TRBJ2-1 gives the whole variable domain KAGVTQTPRYLIKTRGQQVTLSCSPISGHRSVSWYQQTPGQGLQFLFEYFSETQRNKGNFPGRFSGRQFSNSRSEMNVSTLELGDSALYLCASSFGTGGFNEQFFGPGTRLTVL.

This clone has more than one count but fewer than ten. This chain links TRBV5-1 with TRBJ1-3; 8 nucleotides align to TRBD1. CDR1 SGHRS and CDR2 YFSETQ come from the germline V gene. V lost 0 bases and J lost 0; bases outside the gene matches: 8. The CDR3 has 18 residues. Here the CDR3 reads CASSLEGRGRFSGNTIYF. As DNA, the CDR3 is TGCGCCAGCAGCTTGGAGGGCAGGGGGCGATTCTCTGGAAACACCATATATTTT. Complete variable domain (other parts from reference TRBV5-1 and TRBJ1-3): KAGVTQTPRYLIKTRGQQVTLSCSPISGHRSVSWYQQTPGQGLQFLFEYFSETQRNKGNFPGRFSGRQFSNSRSEMNVSTLELGDSALYLCASSLEGRGRFSGNTIYFGEGSWLTVV.

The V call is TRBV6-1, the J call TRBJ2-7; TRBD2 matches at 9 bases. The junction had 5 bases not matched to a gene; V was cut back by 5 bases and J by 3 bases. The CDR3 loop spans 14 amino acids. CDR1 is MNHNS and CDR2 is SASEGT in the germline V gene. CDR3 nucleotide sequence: TGTGCCAGCAGTCCAAGCGGGGGGCACTACGAGCAGTACTTC. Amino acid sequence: CASSPSGGHYEQYF.

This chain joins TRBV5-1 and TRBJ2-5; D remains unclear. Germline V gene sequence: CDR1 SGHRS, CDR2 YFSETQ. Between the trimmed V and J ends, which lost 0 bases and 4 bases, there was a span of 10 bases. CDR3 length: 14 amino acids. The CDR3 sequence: CASSLVSGRETQYF. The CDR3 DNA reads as TGCGCCAGCAGCTTGGTCTCAGGTCGAGAGACCCAGTACTTC.

CDR3 bases: TGTGCCAGCAGTGAACGGGGCGGGATCCACGAGCAGTACTTC. This encodes CASSERGGIHEQYF. The gene calls are TRBV2 and TRBJ2-7, with D possibly matching TRBD2 (6 bases). The CDR3 is made up of 14 amino acids. From germline, CDR1 is SNHLY and CDR2 FYNNEI. Trimming left V 2 bases short and J 5 bases short, with 13 bases between.

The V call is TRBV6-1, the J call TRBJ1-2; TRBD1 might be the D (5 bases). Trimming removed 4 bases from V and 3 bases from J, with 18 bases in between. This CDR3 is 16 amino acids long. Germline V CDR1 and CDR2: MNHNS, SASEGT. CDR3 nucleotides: TGTGCCAGCAGTGTCCCCCAGGGAGGGGAGGACTATGGCTACACCTTC. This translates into CASSVPQGGEDYGYTF.

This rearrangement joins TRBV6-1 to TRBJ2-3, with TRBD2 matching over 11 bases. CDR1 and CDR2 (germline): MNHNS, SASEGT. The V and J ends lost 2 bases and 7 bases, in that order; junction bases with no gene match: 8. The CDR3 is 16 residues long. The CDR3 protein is CASSESLLAGVNTQYF. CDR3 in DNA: TGTGCCAGCAGTGAAAGCTTACTAGCGGGAGTAAATACGCAGTATTTT.

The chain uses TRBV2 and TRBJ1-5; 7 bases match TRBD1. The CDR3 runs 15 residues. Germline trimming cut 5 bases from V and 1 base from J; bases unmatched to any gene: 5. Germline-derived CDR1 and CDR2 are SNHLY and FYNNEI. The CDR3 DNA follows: TGTGCCAGCAGTTGGGGGACAGAAAGCAATCAGCCCCAGCATTTT. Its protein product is CASSWGTESNQPQHF.

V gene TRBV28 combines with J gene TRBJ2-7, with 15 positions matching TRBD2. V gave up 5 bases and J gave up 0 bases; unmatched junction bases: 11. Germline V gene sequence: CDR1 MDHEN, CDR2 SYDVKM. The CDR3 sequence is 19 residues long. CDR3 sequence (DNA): TGTGCCAGCAGTCTACCACCGGGACTAGCGGGAGGTCTCTCCTACGAGCAGTACTTC. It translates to CASSLPPGLAGGLSYEQYF.

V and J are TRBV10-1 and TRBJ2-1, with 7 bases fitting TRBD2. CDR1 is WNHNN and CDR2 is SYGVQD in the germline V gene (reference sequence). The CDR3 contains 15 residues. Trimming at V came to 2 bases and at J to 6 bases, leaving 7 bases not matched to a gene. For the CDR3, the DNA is TGCGCCAGCAGTGAGCGCGGGAGTGGTAGCAATGAGCAGTTCTTC. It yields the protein CASSERGSGSNEQFF.

The CDR3 spells CASSDGQGSLSPLHF. In nucleotides, the CDR3 is TGTGCCAGCAGTGACGGACAGGGTTCTCTATCACCCCTCCACTTT. The V gene is TRBV2, the J gene TRBJ1-6, with 8 bases identical to TRBD1. V shed 3 bases, J shed 10 bases, and the junction held 8 bases outside the gene matches. CDR1 SNHLY and CDR2 FYNNEI come from the germline V gene. This CDR3 has 15 amino acids.

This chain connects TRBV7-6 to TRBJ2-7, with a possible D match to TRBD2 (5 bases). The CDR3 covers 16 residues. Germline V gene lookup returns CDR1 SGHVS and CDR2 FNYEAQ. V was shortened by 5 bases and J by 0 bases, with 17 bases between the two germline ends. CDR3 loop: CASSPTPQRISYEQYF. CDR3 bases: TGTGCCAGCAGCCCAACCCCTCAGCGGATCTCCTACGAGCAGTACTTC.

The CDR3 is CASSQTGQGGNQPQHF. CDR3 coding DNA: TGTGCCAGCAGCCAAACCGGACAGGGAGGGAATCAGCCCCAGCATTTT. J is TRBJ1-5 and V is TRBV4-2; TRBD1 aligns across 8 bases. Germline V lookup: CDR1 LGHNA, CDR2 YNFKEQ. The CDR3 runs to 16 residues. J gave up 4 bases and V 2 bases, and 7 bases lay outside the gene matches.

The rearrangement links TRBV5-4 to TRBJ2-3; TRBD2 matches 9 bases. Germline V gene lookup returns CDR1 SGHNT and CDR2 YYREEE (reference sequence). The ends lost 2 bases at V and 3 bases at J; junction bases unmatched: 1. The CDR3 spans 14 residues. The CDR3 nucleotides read TGTGCCAGCAGCTTAGCGGGGGGTACAGATACGCAGTATTTT. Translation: CASSLAGGTDTQYF.

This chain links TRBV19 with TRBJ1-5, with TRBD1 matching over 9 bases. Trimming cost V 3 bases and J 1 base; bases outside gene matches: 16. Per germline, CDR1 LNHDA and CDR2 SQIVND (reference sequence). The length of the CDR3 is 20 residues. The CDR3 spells CASSISSLLTGGLSNQPQHF. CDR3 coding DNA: TGTGCCAGTAGTATCTCATCCCTTCTAACAGGGGGCTTAAGCAATCAGCCCCAGCATTTT.

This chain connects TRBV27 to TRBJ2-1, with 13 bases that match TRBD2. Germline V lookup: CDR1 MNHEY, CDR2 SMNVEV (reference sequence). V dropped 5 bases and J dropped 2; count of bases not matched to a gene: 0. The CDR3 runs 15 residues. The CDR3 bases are TGTGCCAGCAGTGGGACTAGCGGGACCTACAATGAGCAGTTCTTC. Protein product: CASSGTSGTYNEQFF.

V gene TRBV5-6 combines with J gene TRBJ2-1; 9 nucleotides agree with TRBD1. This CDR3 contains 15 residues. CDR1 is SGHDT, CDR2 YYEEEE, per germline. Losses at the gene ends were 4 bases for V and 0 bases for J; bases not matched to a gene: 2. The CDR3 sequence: CASSPDRGSYNEQFF. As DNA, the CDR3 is TGTGCCAGCAGCCCGGACAGGGGCTCCTACAATGAGCAGTTCTTC. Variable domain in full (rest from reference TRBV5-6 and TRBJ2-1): DAGVTQSPTHLIKTRGQQVTLRCSPKSGHDTVSWYQQALGQGPQFIFQYYEEEERQRGNFPDRFSGHQFPNYSSELNVNALLLGDSALYLCASSPDRGSYNEQFFGPGTRLTVL.

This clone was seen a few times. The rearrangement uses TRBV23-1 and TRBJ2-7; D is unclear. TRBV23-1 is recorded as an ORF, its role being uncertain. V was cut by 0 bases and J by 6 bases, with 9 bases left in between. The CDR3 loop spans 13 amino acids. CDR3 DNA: TGCGCCAGCAGTCAATCAGGCCCAGGCGAGCAGTACTTC. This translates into CASSQSGPGEQYF.

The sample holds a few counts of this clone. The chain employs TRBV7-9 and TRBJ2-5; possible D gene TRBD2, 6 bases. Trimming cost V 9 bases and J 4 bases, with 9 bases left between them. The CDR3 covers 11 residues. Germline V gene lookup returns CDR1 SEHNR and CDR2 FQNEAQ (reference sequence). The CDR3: CAREEGETQYF. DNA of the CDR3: TGTGCCAGAGAGGAGGGAGAGACCCAGTACTTC. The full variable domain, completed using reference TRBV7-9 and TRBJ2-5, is DTGVSQNPRHKITKRGQNVTFRCDPISEHNRLYWYRQTLGQGPEFLTYFQNEAQLEKSRLLSDRFSAERPKGSFSTLEIQRTEQGDSAMYLCAREEGETQYFGPGTRLLVL.